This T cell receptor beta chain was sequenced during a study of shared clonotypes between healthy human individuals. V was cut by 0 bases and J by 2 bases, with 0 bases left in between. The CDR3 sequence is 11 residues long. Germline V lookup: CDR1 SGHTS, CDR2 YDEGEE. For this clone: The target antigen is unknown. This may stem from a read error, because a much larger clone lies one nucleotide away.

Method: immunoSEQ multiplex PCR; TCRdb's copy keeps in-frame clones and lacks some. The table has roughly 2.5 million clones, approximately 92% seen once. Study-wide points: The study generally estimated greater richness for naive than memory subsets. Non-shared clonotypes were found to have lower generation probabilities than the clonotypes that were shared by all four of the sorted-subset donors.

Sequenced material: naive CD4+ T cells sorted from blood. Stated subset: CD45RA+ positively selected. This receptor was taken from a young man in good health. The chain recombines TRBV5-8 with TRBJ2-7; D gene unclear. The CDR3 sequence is CASSLAYEQYF. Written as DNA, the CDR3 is TGTGCCAGCAGCTTGGCCTACGAGCAGTACTTC. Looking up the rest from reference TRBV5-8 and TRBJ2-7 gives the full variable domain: EAGVTQSPTHLIKTRGQQATLRCSPISGHTSVYWYQQALGLGLQFLLWYDEGEERNRGNFPPRFSGRQFPNYSSELNVNALELEDSALYLCASSLAYEQYFGPGTRLTVT.